The 3 T cell receptor beta chains in this list originate from one sample, sequenced in a study of blood T cell repertoires in COVID-19. Produced via immunoSEQ multiplex PCR; TCRdb's table is partial and in-frame only. The table has 150,000 to 200,000 clones, 84% seen once. The source material was peripheral blood. The receptor set was obtained from a man between 18 and 29 years old with active or convalescent COVID-19.

The chain links TRBV3-1 (or the pseudogene TRBV3-2) to TRBJ2-7; D uncertain. The V and J ends lost 2 bases and 5 bases respectively, with 4 bases between them. CDR1 is LGHDT, CDR2 YNNKEL, per germline (reference sequence). The CDR3 extends over 11 amino acids. Here the CDR3 reads CASSQSNEQYF. The CDR3 DNA follows: TGTGCCAGCAGCCAAAGCAACGAGCAGTACTTC.

This chain joins TRBV13 and TRBJ2-2; TRBD2 matches at 9 bases. V was clipped by 4 bases and J by 1 base; unmatched bases: 7. The CDR3 runs 17 residues. CDR1 and CDR2 from the germline V gene are PRHDT and FYEKMQ (reference sequence). The CDR3 reads CASSSTPSGMNTGELFF. As DNA, the CDR3 is TGTGCCAGCAGCTCCACCCCTAGCGGGATGAACACCGGGGAGCTGTTTTTT.

The rearrangement uses TRBV12-3 or TRBV12-4 and TRBJ1-4; D possibly corresponds to TRBD1 (5 bases). This CDR3 is 11 amino acids long. Between the trimmed V and J ends, which lost 6 bases and 14 bases, there was a span of 13 bases. The chain's CDR3 is CASSQGTGLFF. The DNA of the CDR3 is TGTGCCAGCAGCCAGGGAACTGGTCTGTTTTTT.